The 32 T cell receptor beta chains below were found in one sample sequenced in a study of read filtering for tumor transcriptome and immune sequencing. This library used 300 to 500 ng RNA and molecular barcoded adaptors spanning alpha/delta and beta/gamma chains. TCRdb recomputed calls from the reads with MiXCR, one row per CDR3 protein. The profile shows over 50,000 distinct CDR3 sequences, under 20% of them singletons. Source material: a population of CD138-negative cells sorted from bone marrow. All receptors come from a donor at least 40 years old with multiple myeloma.

The chain is built from TRBV28 and TRBJ1-3, with D uncertain. CDR1 and CDR2 from the germline V gene are MDHEN and SYDVKM. The V end was cut by 6 bases, the J end by 0 bases, with 3 bases between. This CDR3 is 12 amino acids long. CDR3 residues: CASRTSGNTIYF. The CDR3 coding sequence is TGTGCCAGCAGGACCTCTGGAAACACCATATATTTT.

This clonotype showed up many times. A junction boundary mismatches the germline segment, possibly from a read error. The chain links TRBV20-1 to TRBJ2-7; D unclear. There are 11 residues in the CDR3. CDR1 is DFQATT and CDR2 is SNEGSKA in the germline V gene (reference sequence). In DNA form, the CDR3 reads TGCAGTGCTCAAAAGGATGCCGAGCAGTACTTT. Its translation: CSAQKDAEQYF.

The gene calls are TRBV7-9 and TRBJ2-2, with D perhaps TRBD1 (6 bases). The CDR3 is 16 amino acids. Trimming took off 6 bases at V and 5 bases at J, with 19 bases between the two ends. Germline V gene lookup returns CDR1 SEHNR and CDR2 FQNEAQ (reference sequence). The CDR3 nucleotides are TGTGCCAGCAGTTATTCCGGGACACTTAGAACCGGGGAGCTGTTTTTT. This gives the protein CASSYSGTLRTGELFF.

This clonotype was observed once. One end of the junction does not line up with germline, which may come from a read error. The chain has TRBV24-1 and TRBJ2-2; 10 bases are shared with TRBD2. The CDR3 has 16 residues. Germline V lookup: CDR1 KGHDR, CDR2 SFDVKD. The DNA for the CDR3 is TGTGCCACCTGTGACAAGCGGGAGGGCCCTTCCGGGGAGCTGCTTTTT. Translation: CATCDKREGPSGELLF.

This clonotype was recorded at least ten times. The chain recombines TRBV19 with TRBJ2-3; possibly TRBD2 for D (6 bases). This CDR3 comprises 14 residues. Germline CDR1 LNHDA, CDR2 SQIVND (reference sequence). V lost 3 bases and J 2 bases, leaving 9 bases between the germline ends. CDR3: CASSIIAATDTQYF. The DNA for the CDR3 is TGTGCCAGTAGTATTATAGCGGCCACAGATACGCAGTATTTT.

This clonotype was counted many times. The chain joins TRBV4-2 to TRBJ1-5; D gene uncertain. CDR3 size: 15 residues. CDR1 and CDR2 (germline): LGHNA, YNFKEQ. Between the trimmed V and J ends, which lost 5 bases and 0 bases, there was a span of 11 bases. For the CDR3, the DNA is TGTGCCAGCAGCGTACGGTCTCCTAGCAATCAGCCCCAGCATTTT. Protein: CASSVRSPSNQPQHF.

This clonotype was seen at least ten times. CDR3 bases: TGTGCCAGCAGCTGGACTAGCGCCGAGACGGATACGCAGTATTTT. Its protein is CASSWTSAETDTQYF. The V and J genes are TRBV7-2 and TRBJ2-3; 9 nucleotides line up with TRBD2. This CDR3 is built from 15 residues. V gave up 4 bases and J gave up 6 bases; unmatched junction bases: 8. CDR1 and CDR2 from the germline V gene are SGHTA and FQGNSA.

This clonotype occurred many times. This sequence joins TRBV5-1 and TRBJ2-1, with TRBD2 matching over 7 bases. V gave up 4 bases and J gave up 5 bases; unmatched junction bases: 12. The CDR3 sequence is 16 residues long. Germline assignment: CDR1 SGHRS and CDR2 YFSETQ. CDR3 loop: CASSPRAGVSDNEQFF. The CDR3 DNA is TGCGCCAGCAGCCCACGCGCGGGGGTATCCGACAATGAGCAGTTCTTC.

This clonotype turned up a few times. This sequence joins TRBV14 and TRBJ1-1; D is unresolved. Germline V gene sequence: CDR1 SGHDN, CDR2 FVKESK. The V end lost 6 bases, the J end lost 8 bases, and 7 bases lay between the germline ends. The CDR3 runs 10 residues. CDR3 sequence reads: CASRPAEAFF. The CDR3 bases are TGTGCCAGCAGGCCAGCCGAAGCTTTCTTT.

In this sample, this clonotype turned up many times. The chain couples TRBV20-1 to TRBJ2-2; D possibly corresponds to TRBD1 (6 bases). The CDR3 totals 12 residues. The V end was cut by 6 bases, the J end by 6 bases, with 11 bases between. CDR1 is DFQATT and CDR2 is SNEGSKA in the germline V gene (reference sequence). In DNA, the CDR3 is TGCAGTGCGAGGGGGAGTTCCGGGGAGCTGTTTTTT. It translates to CSARGSSGELFF.

The chain links TRBV12-3 or TRBV12-4 to TRBJ2-5; TRBD2 might be the D (5 bases). V shed 4 bases and J shed 0 bases, with 12 bases lying between them. The CDR3 contains 15 residues. The CDR3: CASSYRPSNQETQYF. The CDR3 nucleotides read TGTGCCAGCAGTTACCGCCCTAGCAACCAAGAGACCCAGTACTTC.

There are many counts of this clonotype. The chain couples TRBV3-1 to TRBJ2-7; TRBD2 matches 7 bases. With 0 bases clipped from V and 0 bases from J, the junction kept 5 bases outside the gene matches. This CDR3 spans 16 amino acids. The germline gives CDR1 LGHDT, CDR2 YNNKEL (reference sequence). This CDR3 reads CASSQDLASGSYEQYF. CDR3 nucleotide sequence: TGTGCCAGCAGCCAAGATTTGGCTAGCGGCTCCTACGAGCAGTACTTC.

This clonotype is labeled medium-sized. This chain uses TRBV7-2 with TRBJ2-1, with D uncertain. Germline CDR1 and CDR2: SGHTA and FQGNSA. The V end lost 2 bases, the J end lost 5 bases, and 7 bases lay between the germline ends. This CDR3 spans 13 amino acids. Here the CDR3 reads CASSLMEHNEQFF. CDR3 bases: TGTGCCAGCAGCTTAATGGAGCACAATGAGCAGTTCTTC.

Many counts were recorded for this clonotype. The chain carries TRBV5-6 and TRBJ2-1, with D perhaps given as TRBD1 or TRBD2 (6 bases each). This CDR3 comprises 15 residues. Germline V gene lookup returns CDR1 SGHDT and CDR2 YYEEEE. CDR3 bases: TGTGCTAGCGGAGAACAGGGTGTCTCCTACAATGAGCAGTTCTTC. It encodes CASGEQGVSYNEQFF.

This clonotype has at least ten counts. The chain combines TRBV7-2 with TRBJ2-1, with 12 bases identical to TRBD2. The germline V gene has CDR1 SGHTA and CDR2 FQGNSA. Trimming at V came to 5 bases and at J to 6 bases, leaving 2 bases not matched to a gene. CDR3 size: 14 residues. The CDR3 bases are TGTGCCAGCAGCGCGGGACTAGCGGGCAATGAGCAGTTCTTC. Encoded protein: CASSAGLAGNEQFF.

This clonotype was seen many times. It may be a read error: a sequence one base away is much more abundant. V usage is TRBV28 and J usage is TRBJ2-3; D call uncertain. There are 11 residues in the CDR3. Germline assignment: CDR1 MDHEN and CDR2 SYDVKM. V gave up 6 bases and J gave up 2 bases, with 3 bases separating them. For the CDR3, the DNA is TGTGCCAGCAGCATCACAGATACGCAGTATTTT. This sequence encodes CASSITDTQYF.

This clonotype appeared many times. The chain carries TRBV11-1 and TRBJ2-1; D perhaps matches TRBD1 (6 bases). Germline V lookup: CDR1 SGHAT, CDR2 FQDESV (reference sequence). Between the trimmed V and J ends, which lost 2 bases and 6 bases, there was a span of 17 bases. The CDR3 length is 16 residues. In DNA form, the CDR3 reads TGTGCCAGCAGCTTACCGCGGTGGCAGGGGATCAATGAGCAGTTCTTC. It codes for CASSLPRWQGINEQFF. Looking up the rest from reference TRBV11-1 and TRBJ2-1 gives the full variable domain: EAEVAQSPRYKITEKSQAVAFWCDPISGHATLYWYRQILGQGPELLVQFQDESVVDDSQLPKDRFSAERLKGVDSTLKIQPAELGDSAMYLCASSLPRWQGINEQFFGPGTRLTVL.

In its sample, this clonotype was seen many times. The V call is TRBV18, the J call TRBJ2-7, with 8 bases matching TRBD2. The length of the CDR3 is 15 residues. Germline values: CDR1 KGHSH, CDR2 LQKENI. With 2 bases clipped from V and 7 bases from J, the junction kept 10 bases outside the gene matches. The CDR3 DNA follows: TGTGCCAGCTCACCATTTAGAACAGCGGGGGAAGAGCAGTACTTC. As protein: CASSPFRTAGEEQYF.

The gene calls are TRBV3-1 and TRBJ2-7; unclear D gene. Trimming left V 2 bases short and J 6 bases short, with 8 bases between. The length of the CDR3 is 12 residues. Germline CDR1 is LGHDT and CDR2 is YNNKEL (reference sequence). CDR3 sequence reads: CASSQRPAEQYF. In nucleotides, the CDR3 is TGTGCCAGCAGCCAACGACCCGCCGAGCAGTACTTC.

This clonotype was seen a handful of times. The rearrangement links TRBV6-5 to TRBJ2-7, with TRBD2 matching over 9 bases. With 7 bases clipped from V and 0 bases from J, the junction kept 7 bases outside the gene matches. The germline V gene has CDR1 MNHEY and CDR2 SVGAGI. This CDR3 region has 15 residues. In DNA, the CDR3 is TGTGCCAGCAAACTAGCGGGCATGAGCTCCTACGAGCAGTACTTC. As protein: CASKLAGMSSYEQYF.

This clonotype was picked up many times. This chain uses TRBV5-1 with TRBJ2-3, with D maybe TRBD2 (6 bases). The V end lost 3 bases, the J end lost 1 base, and 9 bases lay between the germline ends. CDR1 SGHRS and CDR2 YFSETQ come from the germline V gene. There are 14 residues in the CDR3. The CDR3 region has the DNA TGCGCCAGCAGCTCGGGGGTCGGCACAGATACGCAGTATTTT. Residues: CASSSGVGTDTQYF.

The table lists this clonotype with many counts. The CDR3 loop reads CASRRDRSTDTQYF. In DNA, the CDR3 is TGTGCCAGCAGGCGGGACAGAAGCACAGATACGCAGTATTTT. The chain has TRBV6-5 and TRBJ2-3; D is perhaps TRBD1 (7 bases). Germline lookup yields CDR1 MNHEY and CDR2 SVGAGI. Trimming left V 6 bases short and J 0 bases short, with 10 bases between. This CDR3 is 14 amino acids long.

This clonotype occurred many times. The rearrangement links TRBV20-1 to TRBJ1-2; D perhaps matches TRBD1 (6 bases). This CDR3 has 12 amino acids. Germline values: CDR1 DFQATT, CDR2 SNEGSKA (reference sequence). The germline V and J ends were trimmed by 6 bases and 5 bases, with 13 bases remaining between them. CDR3 sequence: CSAPTGGYGYTF. CDR3 in DNA: TGCAGTGCACCGACAGGCGGATATGGCTACACCTTC.

This sequence joins TRBV4-1 and TRBJ2-3; D call uncertain. This CDR3 has 17 residues. Per the germline V gene, CDR1 is MGHRA and CDR2 is YSYEKL. Deletions cut 0 bases from V and 1 base from J, with 14 bases between. The CDR3 reads CASSQDRDKARTDTQYF. Here the CDR3 DNA reads TGCGCCAGCAGCCAAGACCGAGACAAAGCTCGCACAGATACGCAGTATTTT.

Concerning this clonotype itself: A read error is possible here, since a much larger clone lies one base away. Lacking the conserved final phenylalanine or tryptophan, this CDR3 likely reflects a read error. The chain combines TRBV2 with TRBJ2-5; D is undetermined. The CDR3 contains 15 residues. Germline loops: CDR1 SNHLY, CDR2 FYNNEI. V lost 5 bases to trimming and J lost 1 base, with 14 bases between them. CDR3 sequence reads: CASSTPREAQETQYL. CDR3 DNA sequence: TGTGCCAGCAGTACCCCCCGCGAGGCCCAAGAGACCCAGTACTTA.

This clonotype was counted at least ten times. The rearrangement joins TRBV7-9 to TRBJ2-5; no reliable D call. The CDR3 runs to 13 residues. V shed 5 bases and J shed 2 bases, with 9 bases lying between them. Germline CDR1 and CDR2: SEHNR and FQNEAQ (reference sequence). This CDR3 is CASSPQKQETQYF. In DNA form, the CDR3 reads TGTGCCAGCAGCCCCCAGAAACAAGAGACCCAGTACTTC.

The rearrangement links TRBV5-1 to TRBJ1-1; D gene unclear. CDR1 is SGHRS, CDR2 YFSETQ, per germline. V shed 0 bases and J shed 8 bases, with 17 bases lying between them. There are 15 residues in the CDR3. The CDR3 DNA is TGCGCCAGCAGCTTGGAATCGGGCAGGAGTAGAGAAGCTTTCTTT. Translation gives CASSLESGRSREAFF.

This clonotype was seen repeatedly, ten times or more. The chain recombines TRBV5-1 with TRBJ2-1, with 7 bases identical to TRBD2. This CDR3 is 15 amino acids long. Germline loops: CDR1 SGHRS, CDR2 YFSETQ. Losses at the gene ends were 5 bases for V and 4 bases for J; bases not matched to a gene: 9. CDR3 sequence reads: CASRMDGGIYNEQFF. In DNA form, the CDR3 reads TGCGCCAGCAGGATGGACGGGGGGATATACAATGAGCAGTTCTTC.

This clonotype came up many times. The chain uses TRBV12-3 or TRBV12-4 and TRBJ1-6; possible D gene TRBD1, 5 bases. CDR3 size: 14 residues. Trimming shortened V by 5 bases and J by 15 bases, and 20 bases separated the two germline ends. CDR3 coding DNA: TGTGCCAGCAGTCCCCAGATACAGGTCTCGGTCCTCCACTTT. This sequence encodes CASSPQIQVSVLHF.

This clonotype was seen many times. The J gene is TRBJ2-1, the V gene TRBV19; 8 bases line up with TRBD2. Trimming took 6 bases from V and 5 from J; bases not matched to a gene: 9. Germline assignment: CDR1 LNHDA and CDR2 SQIVND (reference sequence). The CDR3 consists of 15 residues. CDR3 DNA sequence: TGTGCCAGTAGCGCTTCCGGCGGGGGGCACAATGAGCAGTTCTTC. It yields the protein CASSASGGGHNEQFF. Looking up the rest from reference TRBV19 and TRBJ2-1 gives the full variable domain: DGGITQSPKYLFRKEGQNVTLSCEQNLNHDAMYWYRQDPGQGLRLIYYSQIVNDFQKGDIAEGYSVSREKKESFPLTVTSAQKNPTAFYLCASSASGGGHNEQFFGPGTRLTVL.

At least ten counts were recorded for this clonotype. The junction differs from germline at one of its ends, possibly a read error. The chain carries TRBV7-2 and TRBJ2-1; D gene uncertain. The CDR3 spans 12 residues. The germline gives CDR1 SGHTA, CDR2 FQGNSA. DNA for the CDR3: TGTGCCAGCAGTACACCTAACGGGCGGTCGGTCTTC. Translating it yields CASSTPNGRSVF.

The table lists this clonotype with a few counts. J is TRBJ1-5 and V is TRBV24-1; 12 nucleotides match TRBD1. This CDR3 has 16 amino acids. The V segment lost 2 bases and the J segment 6 bases; nucleotides outside the gene matches: 4. The V gene's germline CDR1 is KGHDR and CDR2 SFDVKD. The CDR3 sequence is CATSDSGTGGVQPQHF. The DNA for the CDR3 is TGTGCCACCAGTGATTCCGGGACAGGGGGCGTTCAGCCCCAGCATTTT.